A single sample gave rise to the 25 T cell receptor beta chains below, sequenced in a study of patients and donors after allogeneic stem cell transplantation. TCRdb analysed the RT-PCR reads with MiXCR anew, one entry per CDR3 protein. The data contain roughly 190,000 distinct CDR3 sequences, about 40% of them singletons. The sample taken for sequencing was blood, either unsorted or a sorted T cell fraction (not recorded which). Receptors were obtained from a human donor who was either an allogeneic HSCT recipient or a stem cell or donor lymphocyte infusion donor (not recorded which). It is not recorded whose cells these are; they may come from a transplant donor.

CDR3 in amino acids: CASSPSGGGGTPGDTQYF. The CDR3 nucleotides read TGTGCCAGCAGTCCCTCGGGGGGGGGAGGAACCCCCGGAGATACGCAGTATTTT. This chain links TRBV6-6 with TRBJ2-3; TRBD2 agrees at 8 bases. This CDR3 has 18 residues. Trimming at V came to 5 bases and at J to 5 bases, leaving 18 bases not matched to a gene. Germline lookup yields CDR1 MNHNY and CDR2 SVGAGI (reference sequence).

The chain links TRBV28 to TRBJ2-2, with D possibly TRBD1 on 6 matching bases. CDR1 and CDR2 (germline): MDHEN, SYDVKM. V lost 6 bases to trimming and J lost 1 base, with 15 bases between them. The CDR3 totals 16 residues. In DNA, the CDR3 is TGTGCCAGCAGCTCCCCCTCGGGACAGAACACCGGGGAGCTGTTTTTT. This encodes CASSSPSGQNTGELFF.

CDR3 loop: CASSQSRGLDTEAFF. CDR3 in DNA: TGCGCCAGCAGCCAAAGCCGGGGTTTGGACACTGAAGCTTTCTTT. V is TRBV4-3 and J is TRBJ1-1; D not certain. Per the germline V gene, CDR1 is LGHNA and CDR2 is YSLEER. The V end lost 2 bases, the J end lost 3 bases, and 13 bases lay between the germline ends. The CDR3 is 15 amino acids.

This clonotype appeared a few times. This rearrangement joins TRBV4-1 to TRBJ1-2; TRBD1 is a possible D gene (5 bases). CDR1 and CDR2 (germline): MGHRA, YSYEKL. This CDR3 region has 15 residues. The V end lost 1 base, the J end lost 2 bases, and 11 bases lay between the germline ends. As DNA, the CDR3 is TGCGCCAGCAGCCAAGGGGAACAGGAGAACTATGGCTACACCTTC. This sequence encodes CASSQGEQENYGYTF.

J is TRBJ1-5 and V is TRBV16; 8 bases are a match to TRBD1. V lost 2 bases to trimming and J lost 5 bases; unmatched junction nucleotides: 5. Germline V CDR1 and CDR2: KGHSY, FQNENV. CDR3 length equals 15 residues. The chain's CDR3 is CASSQQGAQDQPQHF. CDR3 nucleotides: TGTGCCAGCAGCCAACAGGGGGCGCAGGATCAGCCCCAGCATTTT.

This chain uses TRBV4-3 with TRBJ1-1; 8 nucleotides line up with TRBD1. V dropped 3 bases and J dropped 4; count of bases not matched to a gene: 7. Germline V gene data show CDR1 as LGHNA and CDR2 as YSLEER. This CDR3 region has 15 residues. As DNA, the CDR3 is TGCGCCAGCAGCCAGCTCAACAGGGGGGGCACTGAAGCTTTCTTT. It specifies CASSQLNRGGTEAFF.

The J gene is TRBJ1-3, the V gene TRBV12-3 or TRBV12-4; 7 bases are shared with TRBD1. The CDR3 loop spans 15 amino acids. Trimming removed 6 bases from V and 7 bases from J; junction bases left unmatched: 12. The CDR3 here is CASSQGGRTGNTIYF. The DNA for the CDR3 is TGTGCCAGCAGCCAAGGGGGCAGAACGGGGAACACCATATATTTT.

The rearrangement uses TRBV29-1 and TRBJ1-1, with 7 positions matching TRBD1. The CDR3 is 14 amino acids. From germline, CDR1 is SQVTM and CDR2 ANQGSEA. V shed 7 bases, J shed 0 bases, and the junction held 8 bases outside the gene matches. The CDR3 nucleotides read TGCAGCGGCCGCCGGGGGACAGTGAACACTGAAGCTTTCTTT. Amino acids: CSGRRGTVNTEAFF.

This clonotype was detected only a few times. CDR3 sequence reads: CASSLVTSANYGYTF. The CDR3 DNA sequence: TGCGCCAGCAGCTTGGTAACATCCGCGAACTATGGCTACACCTTC. This chain links TRBV5-1 with TRBJ1-2; D gene uncertain. With 0 bases removed from V and 2 bases from J, the gap between germline ends came to 11 bases. Germline V gene data show CDR1 as SGHRS and CDR2 as YFSETQ. The CDR3 is 15 residues long.

This clonotype turned up a few times. This rearrangement joins TRBV13 to TRBJ2-1, with 11 bases matching TRBD2. Germline assignment: CDR1 PRHDT and CDR2 FYEKMQ (reference sequence). V lost 5 bases to trimming and J lost 6 bases; unmatched junction nucleotides: 9. This CDR3 contains 16 residues. Written as DNA, the CDR3 is TGTGCCAGCAGCGTAGTAGCGGGAGGGCCTGTCAATGAGCAGTTCTTC. Translated: CASSVVAGGPVNEQFF.

The CDR3 sequence is CASSQEGPSSGNTIYF. DNA for the CDR3: TGCGCCAGCAGCCAAGAGGGTCCAAGCTCTGGAAACACCATATATTTT. This chain joins TRBV4-3 and TRBJ1-3; D gene uncertain. There are 16 residues in the CDR3. Germline V lookup: CDR1 LGHNA, CDR2 YSLEER. V was shortened by 0 bases and J by 0 bases, with 9 bases between the two germline ends.

This clonotype was detected only a few times. The chain uses TRBV6-6 and TRBJ1-2, with D tentatively TRBD1 (5 bases). This CDR3 is built from 12 residues. Per germline, CDR1 MNHNY and CDR2 SVGAGI (reference sequence). This CDR3 is CAAQGPDYGYTF. DNA for the CDR3: TGTGCGGCCCAGGGACCGGACTATGGCTACACCTTC.

This CDR3 is CASSPVVDEQFF. The CDR3 DNA reads TGTGCCAGCAGCCCAGTTGTGGATGAGCAGTTCTTC. The chain has TRBV7-2 and TRBJ2-1; D gene ambiguous. The CDR3 is made up of 12 amino acids. Between the trimmed V and J ends, which lost 5 bases and 8 bases, there was a span of 10 bases. Germline V gene lookup returns CDR1 SGHTA and CDR2 FQGNSA.

This clonotype was seen more than once but under ten times. In DNA form, the CDR3 reads TGTGCCAGCAGTTTCGAGGGGACGAACACTGAAGCTTTCTTT. Translated, it gives CASSFEGTNTEAFF. The genes are TRBV12-3 or TRBV12-4 and TRBJ1-1; D is perhaps TRBD1 (5 bases). Trimming took off 3 bases at V and 1 base at J, with 9 bases between the two ends. The CDR3 totals 14 residues.

In this sample, this clonotype turned up a few times. V usage is TRBV21-1 and J usage is TRBJ2-7. TRBV21-1 is recorded as a pseudogene. The CDR3 extends over 11 amino acids. The CDR3 DNA is TGTGTGGACGGGCTCGGGTACGAGCAGTACTTC. This encodes CVDGLGYEQYF.

The chain is built from TRBV6-5 and TRBJ1-1; D gene unclear. V lost 5 bases to trimming and J lost 1 base, with 11 bases between them. The germline V gene has CDR1 MNHEY and CDR2 SVGAGI. This CDR3 region has 14 residues. CDR3 in DNA: TGTGCCAGCAGTCGGACGGTTTCGAACACTGAAGCTTTCTTT. Translated, it gives CASSRTVSNTEAFF.

The chain carries TRBV6-5 and TRBJ2-1, with D possibly TRBD2 on 6 matching bases. This CDR3 has 12 residues. Germline values: CDR1 MNHEY, CDR2 SVGAGI. The V end was cut by 5 bases, the J end by 10 bases, with 12 bases between. In DNA, the CDR3 is TGTGCCAGCAGTGGGAGGTTCCCGGAGCAGTTCTTC. Protein sequence: CASSGRFPEQFF.

This chain uses TRBV20-1 with TRBJ2-3; D might be TRBD2 (6 bases). V was cut by 3 bases and J by 1 base, with 14 bases left in between. Germline V gene data show CDR1 as DFQATT and CDR2 as SNEGSKA (reference sequence). The CDR3 contains 15 residues. As DNA, the CDR3 is TGCAGTGCTAGCGGGAGCTACTTGGGCACAGATACGCAGTATTTT. Translated, it gives CSASGSYLGTDTQYF.

V gene TRBV12-3 or TRBV12-4 combines with J gene TRBJ2-7, with a possible D match to TRBD2 (6 bases). Trimming shortened V by 1 base and J by 7 bases, and 20 bases separated the two germline ends. The CDR3 has 16 amino acids. Here the CDR3 DNA reads TGTGCCAGCAGTTTAGTGCAGACTTCTTTAGGAGGGGAGCAGTACTTC. It encodes CASSLVQTSLGGEQYF.

The chain is built from TRBV29-1 and TRBJ1-2, with a tentative D call TRBD1 (5 bases). In germline, CDR1 is SQVTM, CDR2 ANQGSEA. The CDR3 is 14 amino acids. V shed 4 bases and J shed 8 bases, with 20 bases lying between them. The CDR3 sequence: CSVVRDSLNSGYTF. For the CDR3, the DNA is TGCAGCGTTGTCCGTGACAGCTTAAATTCGGGCTACACCTTC.

The gene calls are TRBV7-2 and TRBJ1-1, with unresolved D. Deletions cut 5 bases from V and 10 bases from J, with 14 bases between. Germline V gene sequence: CDR1 SGHTA, CDR2 FQGNSA. The CDR3 runs to 12 residues. The CDR3 coding sequence is TGTGCCAGCAGCGAGGTCTCCCTTGGAGCTTTCTTT. Translated: CASSEVSLGAFF.

This clonotype was recorded many times. The chain combines TRBV28 with TRBJ2-7; D gene unclear. CDR3 size: 11 residues. V lost 6 bases, J lost 0 bases, and 3 bases lay in between. Germline V lookup: CDR1 MDHEN, CDR2 SYDVKM. The CDR3 nucleotides read TGTGCCAGCAGCGACTCCTACGAGCAGTACTTC. It specifies CASSDSYEQYF.

The rearrangement links TRBV2 to TRBJ2-1; 8 positions match TRBD2. The CDR3 runs 15 residues. Germline loops: CDR1 SNHLY, CDR2 FYNNEI. V shed 3 bases and J 8 bases; nucleotides not matched to a gene: 9. The CDR3 protein is CASSDQREYKYEQFF. CDR3 nucleotide sequence: TGTGCCAGCAGTGATCAGCGGGAGTATAAGTATGAGCAGTTCTTC. The full variable domain, its missing parts supplied by reference TRBV2 and TRBJ2-1, is EPEVTQTPSHQVTQMGQEVILRCVPISNHLYFYWYRQILGQKVEFLVSFYNNEISEKSEIFDDQFSVERPDGSNFTLKIRSTKLEDSAMYFCASSDQREYKYEQFFGPGTRLTVL.

In its sample, this clonotype was seen a few times. The CDR3 DNA reads TGTGCCAGCAGTTTCCCCGGGACGGCTGAAGCTTTCTTT. Encoded protein: CASSFPGTAEAFF. The chain uses TRBV27 and TRBJ1-1; D might be TRBD1 (5 bases). From germline, CDR1 is MNHEY and CDR2 SMNVEV (reference sequence). Trimming took 3 bases from V and 6 from J, leaving 11 bases between them. This CDR3 has 13 amino acids.

The chain links TRBV5-1 to TRBJ1-1; D is unresolved. The CDR3 length is 13 residues. The V gene lost 3 bases and the J gene lost 6 bases, with 12 bases spanning the gap. Germline CDR1 and CDR2: SGHRS and YFSETQ. CDR3 protein: CASSSTIDAEAFF. CDR3 DNA sequence: TGCGCCAGCAGCTCGACAATAGATGCTGAAGCTTTCTTT.